The 13 T cell receptor beta chains presented below share a single source sample, sequenced in a study of blood T cell repertoires in COVID-19. The protocol was immunoSEQ multiplex PCR, while the TCRdb copy is restricted to in-frame clones and leaves out a portion. Among 300,000 to 350,000 clones listed, roughly 88% were seen once. Sequencing used PBMCs or T cells enriched from blood (not recorded which). The source of these receptors is a man aged 25 to 45 who had recovered from COVID-19.

V and J are TRBV5-1 and TRBJ1-4, with a possible D match to TRBD1 (6 bases). There are 16 residues in the CDR3. CDR1 is SGHRS, CDR2 YFSETQ, per germline. Trimming removed 4 bases from V and 8 bases from J, with 21 bases in between. The CDR3 sequence is CASSPTIGGGGEKLFF. The CDR3 nucleotides are TGCGCCAGCAGCCCGACAATTGGCGGCGGGGGCGAAAAACTGTTTTTT.

The V call is TRBV20-1, the J call TRBJ2-7; no reliable D call. The germline V and J ends were trimmed by 0 bases and 6 bases, with 6 bases remaining between them. The germline V gene encodes CDR1 DFQATT and CDR2 SNEGSKA (reference sequence). The CDR3 is 11 amino acids. The CDR3 protein is CSARDSVEQYF. The DNA of the CDR3 is TGCAGTGCTAGAGATTCCGTCGAGCAGTACTTC.

This clone was counted a single time. V is TRBV13 and J is TRBJ2-5; D is uncertain. Trimming removed 4 bases at V and 2 bases at J, with 14 bases between. This CDR3 has 15 amino acids. The germline V gene has CDR1 PRHDT and CDR2 FYEKMQ (reference sequence). The CDR3 reads CASSSRSVTQETQYF. CDR3 in DNA: TGTGCCAGCAGCTCTAGGAGTGTTACTCAAGAGACCCAGTACTTC.

The J gene is TRBJ1-1, the V gene TRBV12-3 or TRBV12-4; D remains ambiguous. Trimming removed 6 bases at V and 1 base at J, with 6 bases between. The CDR3 spans 12 residues. The CDR3 region has the DNA TGTGCCAGCAGCGGAGGGAACACTGAAGCTTTCTTT. Its translation is CASSGGNTEAFF.

This clone turned up a few times. This chain links TRBV6-1 with TRBJ1-5; D might be TRBD1 (5 bases). V was clipped by 3 bases and J by 2 bases, with 14 bases between them. The CDR3 covers 16 residues. Germline CDR1 and CDR2: MNHNS and SASEGT. The CDR3 coding sequence is TGTGCCAGCAGTGAGGTGGTAGGGGCGGGCAATCAGCCCCAGCATTTT. Its translation is CASSEVVGAGNQPQHF.

There are many counts of this clone. The rearrangement uses TRBV7-2 and TRBJ2-7, with no clear D. Germline CDR1 and CDR2: SGHTA and FQGNSA. V dropped 0 bases and J dropped 2 bases, with 11 bases sitting between them. The CDR3 is 15 amino acids. The CDR3 bases are TGTGCCAGCAGCTTAGCGATCGGTCAGGCCTACGAGCAGTACTTC. This translates into CASSLAIGQAYEQYF.

The V gene is TRBV29-1, the J gene TRBJ1-1; D uncertain. The CDR3 loop spans 15 amino acids. The germline V and J ends were trimmed by 5 bases and 1 base, with 17 bases remaining between them. Germline CDR1 SQVTM, CDR2 ANQGSEA. Written as DNA, the CDR3 is TGCAGCGTTAAAATCCCGGGAAAGAGGAACACTGAAGCTTTCTTT. Translation: CSVKIPGKRNTEAFF.

The chain is built from TRBV3-1 (or the pseudogene TRBV3-2) and TRBJ2-5, with 7 bases aligning to TRBD2. The V segment lost 10 bases and the J segment 7 bases; nucleotides outside the gene matches: 12. Germline V CDR1 and CDR2: LGHDT, YNNKEL (reference sequence). This CDR3 region has 13 residues. The CDR3 loop reads CATSGGGPGTQYF. CDR3 DNA: TGTGCCACCTCTGGGGGGGGTCCGGGGACCCAGTACTTC.

This chain connects TRBV2 to TRBJ2-1, with 12 bases aligning to TRBD2. V trimming: 3 bases; J trimming: 8 bases; junction bases outside the gene matches: 8. CDR1 SNHLY and CDR2 FYNNEI come from the germline V gene. CDR3 length: 16 amino acids. CDR3 nucleotides: TGTGCCAGCAGTGAGGAGCTAGCGGGGGGGCGTTATGAGCAGTTCTTC. Protein product: CASSEELAGGRYEQFF.

The CDR3 region has the DNA TGCGCCAGCAGCTTGTCGGGGGCTGGAAACACCATATATTTT. It yields the protein CASSLSGAGNTIYF. J is TRBJ1-3 and V is TRBV5-1; D is possibly TRBD1 (5 bases). The germline gives CDR1 SGHRS, CDR2 YFSETQ. With 1 base removed from V and 2 bases from J, the gap between germline ends came to 7 bases. CDR3 length: 14 amino acids.

This clone was recorded at least ten times. The chain combines TRBV5-3 with TRBJ2-2; no clear D gene. TRBV5-3 is filed as an ORF, its function uncertain. Trimming removed 4 bases at V and 8 bases at J, with 6 bases between. The CDR3 runs 11 residues. The CDR3, as DNA: TGTGCCAGAAGCCAGACAGGGGAGCTGTTTTTT. As protein: CARSQTGELFF.

V and J are TRBV2 and TRBJ1-5; 7 nucleotides align to TRBD1. The V and J ends lost 4 bases and 2 bases, in that order; junction bases with no gene match: 14. CDR3 length equals 18 residues. Germline-derived CDR1 and CDR2 are SNHLY and FYNNEI. CDR3 loop: CASSGGQKGMQGNQPQHF. Here the CDR3 DNA reads TGTGCCAGCAGTGGGGGACAGAAAGGGATGCAAGGCAATCAGCCCCAGCATTTT.

This rearrangement joins TRBV4-2 to TRBJ2-5, with TRBD1 matching 10 bases. The CDR3 has 15 amino acids. V shed 4 bases and J 5 bases; nucleotides not matched to a gene: 7. Germline values: CDR1 LGHNA, CDR2 YNFKEQ. The CDR3 bases are TGTGCCAGCAGCCCTAGGACAGGGGGGACCGAGACCCAGTACTTC. Its protein is CASSPRTGGTETQYF.